The following is a T cell receptor beta chain sequence with its context. This sample stems from a study of T-cell memory formation after mild COVID-19. CDR1 and CDR2 from the germline V gene are ENHRY and SYGVKD. The CDR3 totals 13 residues. The V gene lost 7 bases and the J gene lost 7 bases, with 11 bases spanning the gap. Amplification by 5'RACE using constant-segment primers produced TCR alpha and TCR beta cDNA libraries that carried sample barcodes and UMIs. TCRdb recomputed calls from the 5' RACE reads with MiXCR, one row per CDR3 protein. The sample includes around 90,000 distinct CDR3 sequences, over 13% seen only once; the top ten take 39%.

This TCR came from a man between 18 and 35 years old who had mild COVID-19 (a few samples of this study predate the infection). Cell type and time point are not known. Sequencing used PBMCs or a T cell subset sorted from them (not recorded which). The chain employs TRBV10-3 and TRBJ1-6; D possibly corresponds to TRBD1 (5 bases). The CDR3 nucleotides are TGTGCCATCACCGGGACGGGCAATTCACCCCTCCACTTT. Protein product: CAITGTGNSPLHF.